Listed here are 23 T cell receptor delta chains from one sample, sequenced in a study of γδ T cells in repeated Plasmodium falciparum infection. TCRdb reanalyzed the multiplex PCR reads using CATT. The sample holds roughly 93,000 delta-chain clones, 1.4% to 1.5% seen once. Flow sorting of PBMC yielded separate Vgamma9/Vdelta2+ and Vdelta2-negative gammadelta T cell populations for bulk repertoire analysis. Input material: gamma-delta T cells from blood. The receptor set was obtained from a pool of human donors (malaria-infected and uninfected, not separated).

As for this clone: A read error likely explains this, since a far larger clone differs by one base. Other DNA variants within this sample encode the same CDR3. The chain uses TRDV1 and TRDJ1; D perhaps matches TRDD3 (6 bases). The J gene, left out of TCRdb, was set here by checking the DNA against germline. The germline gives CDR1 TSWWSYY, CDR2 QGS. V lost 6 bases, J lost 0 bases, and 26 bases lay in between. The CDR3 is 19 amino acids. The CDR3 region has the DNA TGTGCTCTTGGTTTGGGCCTCCCAATACTGGGACACTACACCGATAAACTCATCTTT. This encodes CALGLGLPILGHYTDKLIF.

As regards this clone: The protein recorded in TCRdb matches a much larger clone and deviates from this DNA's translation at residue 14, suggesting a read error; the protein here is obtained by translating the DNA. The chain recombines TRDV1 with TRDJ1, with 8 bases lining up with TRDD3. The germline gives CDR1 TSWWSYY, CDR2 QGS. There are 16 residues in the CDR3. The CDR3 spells CALGEFGGSYTDKPIF. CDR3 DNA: TGTGCTCTTGGGGAATTTGGGGGATCCTACACCGATAAACCCATCTTT.

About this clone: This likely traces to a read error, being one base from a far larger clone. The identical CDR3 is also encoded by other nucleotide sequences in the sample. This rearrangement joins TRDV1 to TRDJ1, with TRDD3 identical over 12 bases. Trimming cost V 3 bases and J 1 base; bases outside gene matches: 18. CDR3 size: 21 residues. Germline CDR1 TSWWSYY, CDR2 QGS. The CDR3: CALGDPPRGLGDTMRTDKLIF. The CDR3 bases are TGTGCTCTTGGGGACCCCCCCAGAGGGCTGGGGGATACGATGCGCACCGATAAACTCATCTTT.

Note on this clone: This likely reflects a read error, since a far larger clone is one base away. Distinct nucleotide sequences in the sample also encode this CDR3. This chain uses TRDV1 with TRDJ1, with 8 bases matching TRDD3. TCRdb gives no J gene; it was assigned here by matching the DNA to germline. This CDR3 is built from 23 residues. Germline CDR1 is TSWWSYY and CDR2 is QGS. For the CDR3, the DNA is TGTGCCCTTGGGGATCGGCCTTCCCCATTAGGGGATTTACTGGGGGTCTTCACCGATAAACTCATCTTT. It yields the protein CALGDRPSPLGDLLGVFTDKLIF.

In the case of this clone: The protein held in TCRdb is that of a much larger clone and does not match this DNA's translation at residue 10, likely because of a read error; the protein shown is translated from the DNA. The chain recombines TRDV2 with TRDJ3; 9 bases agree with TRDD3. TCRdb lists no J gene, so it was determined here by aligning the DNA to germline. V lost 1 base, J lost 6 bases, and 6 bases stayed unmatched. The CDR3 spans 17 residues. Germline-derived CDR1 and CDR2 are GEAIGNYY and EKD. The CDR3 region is CACDTVGDSQDTRQMFF. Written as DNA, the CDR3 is TGTGCCTGTGACACGGTGGGGGATAGCCAGGACACCCGACAGATGTTTTTC.

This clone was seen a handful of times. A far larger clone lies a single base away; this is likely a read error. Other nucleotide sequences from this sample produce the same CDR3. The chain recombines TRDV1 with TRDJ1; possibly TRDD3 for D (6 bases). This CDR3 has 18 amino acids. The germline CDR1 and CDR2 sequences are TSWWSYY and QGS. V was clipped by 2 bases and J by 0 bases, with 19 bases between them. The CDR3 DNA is TGTGCTCTTGGGGAATGGGGATCAGATCCCGTGTACACCGATAAACTCATCTTT. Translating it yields CALGEWGSDPVYTDKLIF.

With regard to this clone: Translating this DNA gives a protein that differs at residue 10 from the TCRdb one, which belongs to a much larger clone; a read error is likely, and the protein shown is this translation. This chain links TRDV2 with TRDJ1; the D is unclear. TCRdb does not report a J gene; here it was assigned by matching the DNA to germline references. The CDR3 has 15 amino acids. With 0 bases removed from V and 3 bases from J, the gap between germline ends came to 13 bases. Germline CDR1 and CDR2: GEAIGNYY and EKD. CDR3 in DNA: TGTGCCTGTGACACCGGAGGGTTCTACGCCGATAAACTCATCTTT. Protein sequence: CACDTGGFYADKLIF.

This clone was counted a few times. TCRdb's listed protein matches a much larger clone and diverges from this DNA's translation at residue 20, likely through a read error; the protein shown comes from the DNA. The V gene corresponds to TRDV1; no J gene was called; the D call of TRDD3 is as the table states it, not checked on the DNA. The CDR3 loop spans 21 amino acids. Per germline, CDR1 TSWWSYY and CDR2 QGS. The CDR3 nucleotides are TGTGCTCTTGGGGAACTAAAACTCCTCCGGGCTTGGGGATTTAGGACCGATAAACTCACCTTT. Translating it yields CALGELKLLRAWGFRTDKLTF.

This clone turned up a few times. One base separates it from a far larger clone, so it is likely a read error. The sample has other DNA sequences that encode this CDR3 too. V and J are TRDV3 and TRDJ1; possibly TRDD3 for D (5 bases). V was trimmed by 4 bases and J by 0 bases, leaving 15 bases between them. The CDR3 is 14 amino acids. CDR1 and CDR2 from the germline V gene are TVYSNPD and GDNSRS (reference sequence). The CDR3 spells CASQGGLYTDKLIF. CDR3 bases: TGTGCCTCCCAGGGGGGTTTATACACCGATAAACTCATCTTT.

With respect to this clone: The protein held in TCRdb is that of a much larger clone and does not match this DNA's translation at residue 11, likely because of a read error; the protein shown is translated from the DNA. The CDR3 loop is CACDSLLGDIYTDKLIF. The CDR3 nucleotides read TGTGCCTGTGACAGTTTACTGGGGGATATATACACCGATAAACTCATCTTT. The chain uses TRDV2 and TRDJ1; 11 nucleotides agree with TRDD3. The J gene, absent from TCRdb, was called here by matching the DNA to germline. The germline CDR1 and CDR2 sequences are GEAIGNYY and EKD. J gave up 0 bases and V 2 bases, and 7 bases lay outside the gene matches. This CDR3 comprises 17 residues.

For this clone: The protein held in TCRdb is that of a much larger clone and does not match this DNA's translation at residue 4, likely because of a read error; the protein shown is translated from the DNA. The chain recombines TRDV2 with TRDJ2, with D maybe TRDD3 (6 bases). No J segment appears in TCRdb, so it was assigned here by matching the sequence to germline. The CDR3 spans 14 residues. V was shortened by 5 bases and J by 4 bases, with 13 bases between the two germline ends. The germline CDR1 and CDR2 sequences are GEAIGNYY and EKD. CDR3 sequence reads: CACVDGGPTAQLFF. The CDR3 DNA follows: TGTGCCTGTGTCGATGGGGGGCCGACAGCACAACTCTTCTTT.

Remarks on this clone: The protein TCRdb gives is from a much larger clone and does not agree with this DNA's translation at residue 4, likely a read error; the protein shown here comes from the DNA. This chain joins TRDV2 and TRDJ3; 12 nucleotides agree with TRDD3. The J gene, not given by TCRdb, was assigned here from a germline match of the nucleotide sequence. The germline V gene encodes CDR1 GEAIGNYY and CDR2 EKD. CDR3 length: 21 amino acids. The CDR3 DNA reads TGTGCCTGTGGCACCGGTGGCACTGGGGGATACAGGCCCTGGGACACCCGACAGATGTTTTTC. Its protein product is CACGTGGTGGYRPWDTRQMFF.

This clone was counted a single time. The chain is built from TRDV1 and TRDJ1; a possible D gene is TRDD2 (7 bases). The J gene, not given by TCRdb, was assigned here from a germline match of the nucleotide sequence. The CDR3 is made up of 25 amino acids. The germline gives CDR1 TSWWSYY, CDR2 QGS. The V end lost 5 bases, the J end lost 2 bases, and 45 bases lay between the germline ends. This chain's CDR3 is CALGSPSRFLRCGGGLVGGTDKLIF. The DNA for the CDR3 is TGTGCTCTTGGGTCGCCCTCCCGGTTCCTACGGTGTGGTGGGGGCCTAGTTGGAGGGACCGATAAACTCATCTTT.

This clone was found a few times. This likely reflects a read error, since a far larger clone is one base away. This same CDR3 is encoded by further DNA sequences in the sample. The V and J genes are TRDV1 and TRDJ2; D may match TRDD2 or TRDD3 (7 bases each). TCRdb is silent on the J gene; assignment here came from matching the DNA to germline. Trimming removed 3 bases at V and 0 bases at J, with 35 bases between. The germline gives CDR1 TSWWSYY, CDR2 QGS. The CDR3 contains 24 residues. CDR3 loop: CALGELAPILPLLWGDTLTAQLFF. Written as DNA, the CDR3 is TGTGCTCTTGGGGAGCTAGCCCCAATCCTTCCTCTCCTCTGGGGGGACACTTTGACAGCACAACTCTTCTTT.

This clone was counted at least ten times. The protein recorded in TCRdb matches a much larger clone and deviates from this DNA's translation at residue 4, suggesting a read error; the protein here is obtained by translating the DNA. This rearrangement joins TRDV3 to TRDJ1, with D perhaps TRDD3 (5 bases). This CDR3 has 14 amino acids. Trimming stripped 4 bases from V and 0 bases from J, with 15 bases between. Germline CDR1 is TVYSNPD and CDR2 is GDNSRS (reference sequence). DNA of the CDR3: TGTGCCTCCCGGGGGGGTTTGTACACCGATAAACTCATCTTT. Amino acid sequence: CASRGGLYTDKLIF.

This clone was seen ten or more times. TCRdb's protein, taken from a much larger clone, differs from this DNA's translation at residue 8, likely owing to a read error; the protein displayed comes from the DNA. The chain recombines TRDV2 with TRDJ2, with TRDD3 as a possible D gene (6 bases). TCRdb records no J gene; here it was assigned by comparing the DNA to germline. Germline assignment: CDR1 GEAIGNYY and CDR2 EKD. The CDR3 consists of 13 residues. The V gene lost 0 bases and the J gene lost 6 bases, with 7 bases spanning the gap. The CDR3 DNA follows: TGTGCCTGTGACACCTGGGGGGCAGCACAACTCTTCTTT. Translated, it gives CACDTWGAAQLFF.

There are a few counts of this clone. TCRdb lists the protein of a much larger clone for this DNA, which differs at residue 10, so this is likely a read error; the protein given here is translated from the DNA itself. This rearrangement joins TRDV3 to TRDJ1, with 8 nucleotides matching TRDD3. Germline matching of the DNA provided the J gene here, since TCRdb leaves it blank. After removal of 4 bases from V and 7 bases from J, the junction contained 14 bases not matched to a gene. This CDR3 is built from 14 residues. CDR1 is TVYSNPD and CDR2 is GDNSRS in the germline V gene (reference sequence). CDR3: CASFRGINIGKLIF. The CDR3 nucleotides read TGTGCCTCTTTTAGGGGGATAAACATCGGTAAACTCATCTTT.

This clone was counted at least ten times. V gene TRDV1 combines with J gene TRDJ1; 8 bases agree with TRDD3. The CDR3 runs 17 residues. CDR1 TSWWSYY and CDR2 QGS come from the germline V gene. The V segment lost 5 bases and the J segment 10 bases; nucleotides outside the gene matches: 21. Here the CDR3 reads CALGTWGWYWGYRGLIF. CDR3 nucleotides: TGTGCTCTTGGGACTTGGGGGTGGTACTGGGGATACAGGGGACTCATCTTT.

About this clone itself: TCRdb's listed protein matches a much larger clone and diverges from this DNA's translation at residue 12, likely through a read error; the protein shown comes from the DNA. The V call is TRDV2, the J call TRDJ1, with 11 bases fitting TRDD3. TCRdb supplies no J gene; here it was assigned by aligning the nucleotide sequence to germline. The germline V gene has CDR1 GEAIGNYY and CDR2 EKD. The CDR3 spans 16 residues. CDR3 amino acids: CACDTLGDTSTGKLIF. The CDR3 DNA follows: TGTGCCTGTGACACCCTGGGGGATACTTCCACCGGTAAACTCATCTTT.

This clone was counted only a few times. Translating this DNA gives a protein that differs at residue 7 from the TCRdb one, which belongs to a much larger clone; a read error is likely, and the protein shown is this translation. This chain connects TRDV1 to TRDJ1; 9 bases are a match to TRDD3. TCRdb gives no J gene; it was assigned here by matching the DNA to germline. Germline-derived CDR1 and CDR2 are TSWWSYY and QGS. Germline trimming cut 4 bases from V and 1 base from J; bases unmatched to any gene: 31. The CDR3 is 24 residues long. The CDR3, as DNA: TGTGCTCTTGGGGGATACGCTCCCTTACCGGAGGTCTTTTACTGGGGGACTTCCACCGATAAACTCATCTTT. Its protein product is CALGGYAPLPEVFYWGTSTDKLIF.

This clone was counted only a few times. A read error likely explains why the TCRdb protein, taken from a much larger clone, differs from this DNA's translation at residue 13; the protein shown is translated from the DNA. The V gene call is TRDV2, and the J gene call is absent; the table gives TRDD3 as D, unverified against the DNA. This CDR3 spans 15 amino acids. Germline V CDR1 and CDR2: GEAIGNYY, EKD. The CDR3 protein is CACDPLGDSTDKPIF. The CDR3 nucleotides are TGTGCCTGTGACCCTCTGGGGGATAGTACCGATAAACCCATCTTT.

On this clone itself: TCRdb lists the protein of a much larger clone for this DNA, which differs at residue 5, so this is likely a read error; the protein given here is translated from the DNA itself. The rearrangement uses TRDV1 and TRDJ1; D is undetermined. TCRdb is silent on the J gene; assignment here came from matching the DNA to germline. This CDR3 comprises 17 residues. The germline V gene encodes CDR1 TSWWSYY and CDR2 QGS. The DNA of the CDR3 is TGTGCTCTTGGGAAACTAGCACTTGGGCATGACACCGATAAACTCATCTTT. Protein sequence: CALGKLALGHDTDKLIF.

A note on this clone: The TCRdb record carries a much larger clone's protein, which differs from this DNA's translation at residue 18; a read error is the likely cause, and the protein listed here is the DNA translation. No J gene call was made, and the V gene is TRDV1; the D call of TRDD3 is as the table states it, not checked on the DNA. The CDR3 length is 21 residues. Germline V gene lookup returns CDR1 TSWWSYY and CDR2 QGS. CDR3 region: CALGGPSPPLRPPGDTDRLIF. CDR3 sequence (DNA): TGTGCTCTTGGGGGACCCTCCCCCCCCCTACGCCCCCCGGGGGATACCGATAGGCTCATCTTT.